Listed below are T cell receptor beta chains from one sample, sequenced in a study of monozygotic twins with inflammatory bowel disease. TCRdb reworked the 5' RACE reads into one entry per CDR3 protein, no DNA. The specimen's table records 190,000 or so distinct CDR3 sequences. The sample consisted of blood. The receptor source for this set is a human donor with ulcerative colitis or Crohn's disease, or a healthy co-twin of an affected twin (not recorded which). Both conserved end residues are part of each CDR3.

J gene,V gene,CDR3 protein
TRBJ1-2,TRBV5-4,CASSGDRVANYGYTF
TRBJ2-3,TRBV13,CASSNKWASGATDTQYF
TRBJ1-6,TRBV21-1,CASSKGRRDSPLHF
TRBJ2-1,TRBV5-1,CASSQGLAGPSSYNEQFF
TRBJ1-4,TRBV3-1,CASSYPSGSSNEKLFF
TRBJ1-1,TRBV29-1,CSVAGHDNFEAFF
TRBJ1-1,TRBV29-1,CSVENAREAFF
TRBJ1-1,TRBV15,CATSIFGHTEAFF
TRBJ2-5,TRBV7-2,CASSLAQPETQYF
TRBJ1-6,TRBV5-1,CASSLAGQGYGGDSPLHF
TRBJ2-3,TRBV7-9,CASSRGQSFTDTQYF
TRBJ1-4,TRBV9,CASSSHRGEKLFF
TRBJ2-7,TRBV19,CASSSRTSGGYEQYF
TRBJ2-7,TRBV27,CASSYQGLNEQYF
TRBJ2-4,TRBV10-1,CASSERIGLPNIQYF
TRBJ2-2,TRBV10-3,CAIRQGSGELFF
TRBJ2-2,TRBV24-1,CATSDSQGADTGELFF
TRBJ2-5,TRBV20-1,CSASSPGLAKETQYF
TRBJ1-6,TRBV20-1,CSARGGTVKTHNSPLHF
TRBJ2-6,TRBV10-3,CAISASRGLRSGANVLTF
TRBJ2-7,TRBV20-1,CSALAGGAYEQYF
TRBJ2-1,TRBV29-1,CSVGQGQNYNNEQFF
TRBJ2-1,TRBV9,CASGGQSYNEQFF
TRBJ2-1,TRBV28,CASLDRTEQFF
TRBJ1-5,TRBV27,CASSLYGQGGNQPQHF